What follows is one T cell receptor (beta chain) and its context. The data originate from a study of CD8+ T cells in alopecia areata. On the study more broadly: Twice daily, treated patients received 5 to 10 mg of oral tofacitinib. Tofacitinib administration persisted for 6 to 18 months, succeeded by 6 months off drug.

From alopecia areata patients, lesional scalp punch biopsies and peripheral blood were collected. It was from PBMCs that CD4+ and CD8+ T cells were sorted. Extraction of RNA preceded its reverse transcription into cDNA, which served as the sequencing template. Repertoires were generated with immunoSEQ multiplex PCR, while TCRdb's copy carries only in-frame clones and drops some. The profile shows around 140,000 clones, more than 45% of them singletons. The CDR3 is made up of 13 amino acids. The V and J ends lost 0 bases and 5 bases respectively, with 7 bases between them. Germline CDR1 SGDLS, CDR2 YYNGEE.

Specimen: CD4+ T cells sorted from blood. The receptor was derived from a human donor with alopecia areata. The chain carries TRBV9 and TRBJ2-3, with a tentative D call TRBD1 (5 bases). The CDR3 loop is CASSVDQGDTQYF. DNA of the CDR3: TGTGCCAGCAGCGTAGACCAGGGAGATACGCAGTATTTT.